This T cell receptor beta chain was captured in a study of response to subunit inactivated influenza vaccine (dated by TCRdb to the late 2010s). About the investigation overall: The study used deep quantitative T cell receptor repertoire profiling to track responses to a trivalent subunit inactivated influenza vaccine.

In this sample, this clonotype turned up a few times. Its antigen has not been determined. No base qualities exist here, and no much larger clone lies one base off it. The library was generated by RT-PCR. TCRdb lists the instrument as Illumina HiSeq 2500. Clones were called with MiXCR by TCRdb after fastp trimmed the public reads at Q25, and only in-frame beta chains were retained. Each CDR3 protein appears once, grouped with its most common genes and DNA. In all, the sample holds about 700,000 distinct CDR3 sequences, and approximately 14% of those were seen once. The top ten clones comprise 5.5% to 7% of the sample. The CDR3 spans 14 residues, from the cysteine through the phenylalanine. Just the 42-base CDR3 DNA is kept, in frame starting at base 1. According to the germline V gene, CDR1 reads KGHDR and CDR2 reads SFDVKD. Trimming takes 1 base from V and 5 bases from J, and the germline ends sit 10 bases apart.

Broader findings and caveats from the paper: According to the authors, only a limited number of new T cells may be recruited by each seasonal influenza vaccination.

The chain couples TRBV24-1 to TRBJ2-5; a tentative D call is TRBD1 (5 bases match). The sequence derives from a man in his fifties who received an inactivated influenza vaccine. Donor details come from another sample of the same person, matched by shared clones. Sequencing was performed on PBMCs from blood, taken around two weeks before vaccination. In nucleotide form, the sequence is TGTGCCACCAGTGATTTTAGTAGGGGTGAGACCCAGTACTTC. Its product reads: CATSDFSRGETQYF.